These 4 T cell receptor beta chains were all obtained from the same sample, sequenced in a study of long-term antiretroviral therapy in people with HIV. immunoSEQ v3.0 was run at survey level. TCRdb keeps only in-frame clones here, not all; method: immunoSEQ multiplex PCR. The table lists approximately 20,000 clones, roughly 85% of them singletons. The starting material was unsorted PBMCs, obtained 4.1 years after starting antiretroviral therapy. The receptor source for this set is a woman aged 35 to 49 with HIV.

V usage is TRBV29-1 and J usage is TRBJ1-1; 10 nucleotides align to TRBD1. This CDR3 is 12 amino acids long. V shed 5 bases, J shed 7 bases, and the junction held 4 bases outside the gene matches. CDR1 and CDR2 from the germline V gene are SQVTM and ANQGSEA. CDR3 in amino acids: CSVSGQGIEAFF. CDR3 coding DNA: TGCAGCGTTTCGGGACAGGGGATTGAAGCTTTCTTT.

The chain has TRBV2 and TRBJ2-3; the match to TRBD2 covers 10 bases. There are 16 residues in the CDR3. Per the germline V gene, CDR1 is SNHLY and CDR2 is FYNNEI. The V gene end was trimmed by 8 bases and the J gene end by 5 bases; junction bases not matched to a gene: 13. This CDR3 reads CASRGASGGTRDTQYF. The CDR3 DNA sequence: TGTGCCAGCCGCGGGGCTAGCGGGGGTACGCGAGATACGCAGTATTTT.

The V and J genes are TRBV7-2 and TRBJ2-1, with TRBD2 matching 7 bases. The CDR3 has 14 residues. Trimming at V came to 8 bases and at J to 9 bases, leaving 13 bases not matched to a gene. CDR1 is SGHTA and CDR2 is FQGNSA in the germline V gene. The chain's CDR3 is CASFPGGNFGEQFF. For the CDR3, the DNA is TGTGCCAGCTTCCCGGGGGGAAACTTTGGTGAGCAGTTCTTC.

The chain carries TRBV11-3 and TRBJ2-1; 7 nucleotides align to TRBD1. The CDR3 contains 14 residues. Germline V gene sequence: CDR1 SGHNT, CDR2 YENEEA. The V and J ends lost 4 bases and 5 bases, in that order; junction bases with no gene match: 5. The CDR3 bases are TGTGCCAGCAGCTCACAGGGGTCCCACAATGAGCAGTTCTTC. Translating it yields CASSSQGSHNEQFF.